The rows below give T cell receptor beta chains drawn from one sample of a study of blood T cell repertoires in COVID-19. Only in-frame clones appear in the TCRdb table, and some are missing; sequencing was by immunoSEQ multiplex PCR. This sample has 300,000 to 450,000 clones; around 85% occur once, and the top ten carry 3.6%. Material: peripheral blood. The receptors were gathered from a woman in her late teens or twenties with acute or convalescent COVID-19. CDR3s include the opening cysteine and the closing phenylalanine or tryptophan. A D gene is named only where the DNA matches it firmly. Size values are once, few and many counts, or a class for expanded clones, and some rows have none.

size,D,V,J,DNA,CDR3
NA,NA,TRBV6-4,TRBJ1-2,TGTGCCAGCAGTGCCGGGAGGGGTGTAAGCGGCTACACCTTC,CASSAGRGVSGYTF
NA,NA,TRBV28,TRBJ2-7,TGTGCCAGCAGTTCCCCCAGTGTTTCCTACGAGCAGTACTTC,CASSSPSVSYEQYF
NA,TRBD1,TRBV9,TRBJ2-1,TGTGCCAGCAGCGTCCGGGACAGGGGTATTGATGAGCAGTTCTTC,CASSVRDRGIDEQFF
NA,NA,TRBV9,TRBJ2-3,TGTGCCAGCAGCGTAGCGGGAATGGGCACAGATACGCAGTATTTT,CASSVAGMGTDTQYF
NA,TRBD1,TRBV5-6,TRBJ1-1,TGTGCCAGCAGCTTCTGGACAGGGGCCCCCCTTGAAGCTTTCTTT,CASSFWTGAPLEAFF
NA,NA,TRBV9,TRBJ2-1,TGTGCCAGCAGCCCAGCCGGAGGTACGGAATTTTTTAATGAGCAGTTCTTC,CASSPAGGTEFFNEQFF
NA,TRBD1,TRBV5-1,TRBJ2-1,TGCGCCAGCAGCCCCGGGACAGCGAACTACAATGAGCAGTTCTTC,CASSPGTANYNEQFF
NA,NA,TRBV7-9,TRBJ2-1,TGTGCCAGCAGCTTGGACACTGAGCAGTTCTTC,CASSLDTEQFF
NA,TRBD1,TRBV3-1/TRBV3-2,TRBJ1-1,TGTGCCAGCAGCCCTCCCCACAGGGGAAGGAACACTGAAGCTTTCTTT,CASSPPHRGRNTEAFF
NA,TRBD2,TRBV29-1,TRBJ2-5,TGCAGCGTTGCCCCTTTTAGCGGGAGAGGAGAGACCCAGTACTTC,CSVAPFSGRGETQYF
NA,TRBD1,TRBV27,TRBJ2-7,TGTGCCAGCAGTCCCGGACAGGGGGCTTACGAGCAGTACTTC,CASSPGQGAYEQYF
NA,TRBD1,TRBV19,TRBJ2-3,TGTGCCAGTAGTAGTCAACAGGGGAATCCGGCGTTT,CASSSQQGNPAF
NA,TRBD1,TRBV4-1,TRBJ1-1,TGCGCCAGCAGCCGCGGACAGGCCATGAACACTGAAGCTTTCTTT,CASSRGQAMNTEAFF
NA,NA,TRBV2,TRBJ2-7,TGTGCCAGCACCACCAGGGGCCACGAGCAGTACTTC,CASTTRGHEQYF
NA,NA,TRBV5-1,TRBJ1-2,TGCGCCAGCAGCTTGGAGGTCAGGGTAAACTATGGCTACACCTTC,CASSLEVRVNYGYTF
NA,NA,TRBV28,TRBJ1-2,TGTGCCAGCAGTTTAAGGCAGGGTCTTATCCTTAACTATGGCTACACCTTC,CASSLRQGLILNYGYTF
NA,TRBD2,TRBV7-9,TRBJ2-3,TGTGCCAGCAGCAGTAATCTCGGGGGGGGTCTTAGCACAGATACGCAGTATTTT,CASSSNLGGGLSTDTQYF
NA,NA,TRBV18,TRBJ2-2,TGTGCCAGCTCACCTGGGAGTCAGCGGAACACCGGGGAGCTGTTTTTT,CASSPGSQRNTGELFF
NA,NA,TRBV6-5,TRBJ1-2,TGTGCCAGCGGGCGGACGGGAGGCGATGGCTACACCTTC,CASGRTGGDGYTF
NA,NA,TRBV28,TRBJ2-7,TGTGCCAGCAGTTTACAGGGTAAAGGTCACGAGCAGTACTTC,CASSLQGKGHEQYF
NA,NA,TRBV9,TRBJ1-2,TGTGCCAGCAGCCCCCATTTATGGTTAGGCGAGGATGGCTACACCTTC,CASSPHLWLGEDGYTF
once,NA,TRBV24-1,TRBJ2-2,NA,CATSDFGPAGTGELFF
once,NA,TRBV19,TRBJ2-2,TGTGCCAGTACCGAAAGGGGGGGGACCCACACCGGGGAGCTGTTTTTT,CASTERGGTHTGELFF
NA,TRBD1,TRBV19,TRBJ1-5,TGTGCCAGTAGTATTTTGGCAGGGGGGAGTGGTCAGCCCCAGCATTTT,CASSILAGGSGQPQHF